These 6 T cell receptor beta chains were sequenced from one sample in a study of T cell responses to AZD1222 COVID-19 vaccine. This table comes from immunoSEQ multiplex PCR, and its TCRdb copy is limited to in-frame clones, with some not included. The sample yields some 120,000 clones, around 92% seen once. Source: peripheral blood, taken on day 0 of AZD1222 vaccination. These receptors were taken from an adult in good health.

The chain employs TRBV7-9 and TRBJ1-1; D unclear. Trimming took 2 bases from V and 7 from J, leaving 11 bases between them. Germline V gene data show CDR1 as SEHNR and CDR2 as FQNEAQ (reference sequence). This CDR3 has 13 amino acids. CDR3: CASSLHNTIEAFF. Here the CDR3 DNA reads TGTGCCAGCAGCTTACACAACACCATTGAAGCTTTCTTT.

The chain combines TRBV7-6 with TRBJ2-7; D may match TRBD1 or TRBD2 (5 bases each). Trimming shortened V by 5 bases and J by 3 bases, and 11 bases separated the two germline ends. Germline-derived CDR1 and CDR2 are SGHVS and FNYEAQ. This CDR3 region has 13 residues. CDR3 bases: TGTGCCAGCAGCAAGGGACCGAACTACGAGCAGTACTTC. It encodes CASSKGPNYEQYF. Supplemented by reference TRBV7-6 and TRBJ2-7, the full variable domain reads GAGVSQSPRYKVTKRGQDVALRCDPISGHVSLYWYRQALGQGPEFLTYFNYEAQQDKSGLPNDRFSAERPEGSISTLTIQRTEQRDSAMYRCASSKGPNYEQYFGPGTRLTVT.

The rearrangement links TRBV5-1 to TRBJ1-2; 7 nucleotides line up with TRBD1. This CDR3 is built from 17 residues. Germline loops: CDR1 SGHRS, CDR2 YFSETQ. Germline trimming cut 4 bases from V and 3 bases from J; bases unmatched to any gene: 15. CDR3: CASSPSGTVEGDYGYTF. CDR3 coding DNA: TGCGCCAGCAGCCCTTCCGGGACAGTCGAGGGGGACTATGGCTACACCTTC.

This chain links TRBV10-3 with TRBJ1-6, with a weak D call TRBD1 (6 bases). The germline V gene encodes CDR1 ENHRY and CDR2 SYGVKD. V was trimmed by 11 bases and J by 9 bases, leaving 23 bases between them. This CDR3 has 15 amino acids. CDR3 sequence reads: CASQREGGQGSPLHF. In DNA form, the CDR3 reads TGTGCCTCACAACGTGAGGGGGGTCAGGGTTCACCCCTCCACTTT.

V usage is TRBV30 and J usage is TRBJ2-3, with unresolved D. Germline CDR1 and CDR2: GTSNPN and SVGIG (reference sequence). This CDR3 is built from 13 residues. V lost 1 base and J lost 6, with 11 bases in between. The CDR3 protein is CAWSGVRWDTQYF. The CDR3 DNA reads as TGTGCCTGGAGTGGGGTTCGGTGGGATACGCAGTATTTT.

CDR3 DNA sequence: TGTGCCAGCAGCCTCCTCGGGGAGACCCAGTACTTC. Its translation: CASSLLGETQYF. The chain combines TRBV7-8 with TRBJ2-5; D remains ambiguous. Per the germline V gene, CDR1 is SGHVS and CDR2 is FQNEAQ. Trimming left V 5 bases short and J 5 bases short, with 9 bases between. This CDR3 contains 12 residues.